This entry lists 13 T cell receptor beta chains sequenced from one sample in a study of cytomegalovirus exposure and HLA in healthy donors. Measured with immunoSEQ multiplex PCR; TCRdb has only the in-frame clones, and not every one. The repertoire has around 61,000 clones, around nine tenths of them found once; the top ten carry about 1.1%. The sequencing input was PBMCs. The receptors derive from a man aged 18 to 35 in good health and CMV-seronegative.

The genes are TRBV19 and TRBJ2-7; D gene uncertain. The V end was cut by 6 bases, the J end by 0 bases, with 9 bases between. Germline-derived CDR1 and CDR2 are LNHDA and SQIVND (reference sequence). CDR3 size: 13 residues. The CDR3 reads CASSPGRSYEQYF. In DNA form, the CDR3 reads TGTGCCAGTAGCCCGGGTCGCTCCTACGAGCAGTACTTC. The full variable domain, its missing parts supplied by reference TRBV19 and TRBJ2-7, is DGGITQSPKYLFRKEGQNVTLSCEQNLNHDAMYWYRQDPGQGLRLIYYSQIVNDFQKGDIAEGYSVSREKKESFPLTVTSAQKNPTAFYLCASSPGRSYEQYFGPGTRLTVT.

In DNA form, the CDR3 reads TGTGCCAGTAGTACGGGGAGAACAGATACGCAGTATTTT. It specifies CASSTGRTDTQYF. The J gene is TRBJ2-3, the V gene TRBV19, with a tentative D call TRBD2 (5 bases). Trimming shortened V by 4 bases and J by 3 bases, and 8 bases separated the two germline ends. The CDR3 loop spans 13 amino acids. Germline V gene lookup returns CDR1 LNHDA and CDR2 SQIVND (reference sequence). The full variable domain, its missing parts supplied by reference TRBV19 and TRBJ2-3, is DGGITQSPKYLFRKEGQNVTLSCEQNLNHDAMYWYRQDPGQGLRLIYYSQIVNDFQKGDIAEGYSVSREKKESFPLTVTSAQKNPTAFYLCASSTGRTDTQYFGPGTRLTVL.

For the CDR3, the DNA is TGTGCCAGCAGTGGCATTTCCTACGAGCAGTACTTC. This translates into CASSGISYEQYF. This chain joins TRBV5-6 and TRBJ2-7; D call uncertain. The germline CDR1 and CDR2 sequences are SGHDT and YYEEEE. V was pared by 5 bases and J by 1 base, with 7 bases between. CDR3 length equals 12 residues.

The chain uses TRBV5-6 and TRBJ2-3; D is perhaps TRBD2 (5 bases). The CDR3 is made up of 13 amino acids. The V and J ends lost 0 bases and 11 bases respectively, with 13 bases between them. Germline values: CDR1 SGHDT, CDR2 YYEEEE. CDR3 protein: CASSLGGDPGQYF. The CDR3 nucleotides read TGTGCCAGCAGCTTGGGGGGAGACCCGGGGCAGTATTTT.

The chain links TRBV6-5 to TRBJ2-7; a weak D match, TRBD2 (7 bases). Germline V gene sequence: CDR1 MNHEY, CDR2 SVGAGI. This CDR3 contains 16 residues. Between the trimmed V and J ends, which lost 4 bases and 2 bases, there was a span of 18 bases. CDR3 loop: CASSSHPGAGAYEQYF. Written as DNA, the CDR3 is TGTGCCAGCAGTTCCCATCCAGGGGCGGGAGCCTACGAGCAGTACTTC.

The chain combines TRBV7-9 with TRBJ2-3; maybe TRBD1 (5 bases). The CDR3 loop spans 15 amino acids. Germline CDR1 and CDR2: SEHNR and FQNEAQ (reference sequence). The V gene lost 5 bases and the J gene lost 2 bases, with 14 bases spanning the gap. The CDR3 here is CASSPLVRDTDTQYF. In DNA, the CDR3 is TGTGCCAGCAGCCCTCTGGTCAGGGACACAGATACGCAGTATTTT.

The V gene is TRBV7-2, the J gene TRBJ2-1, with TRBD1 matching 9 bases. CDR3 length: 16 residues. The V and J ends lost 5 bases and 7 bases, in that order; junction bases with no gene match: 12. Germline CDR1 is SGHTA and CDR2 is FQGNSA. CDR3 loop: CASSTKAGQGWNEQFF. The CDR3 DNA is TGTGCCAGCAGCACTAAGGCGGGACAGGGATGGAATGAGCAGTTCTTC.

The chain couples TRBV5-6 to TRBJ2-1, with 7 bases matching TRBD2. Germline CDR1 SGHDT, CDR2 YYEEEE. The CDR3 extends over 16 amino acids. V shed 4 bases, J shed 6 bases, and the junction held 13 bases outside the gene matches. CDR3 region: CASSLGGGSWFNEQFF. The CDR3 coding sequence is TGTGCCAGCAGCCTCGGCGGCGGGAGTTGGTTCAATGAGCAGTTCTTC.

The chain is built from TRBV19 and TRBJ2-3; D remains unclear. Germline CDR1 LNHDA, CDR2 SQIVND (reference sequence). The CDR3 consists of 15 residues. Trimming took 5 bases from V and 0 from J, leaving 12 bases between them. This CDR3 is CASSSVSTSTDTQYF. The CDR3 DNA is TGTGCCAGTAGTTCTGTCTCTACTAGCACAGATACGCAGTATTTT.

The V and J genes are TRBV18 and TRBJ1-5, with D perhaps matching TRBD1 (6 bases). Germline V gene lookup returns CDR1 KGHSH and CDR2 LQKENI. Trimming took off 2 bases at V and 5 bases at J, with 10 bases between the two ends. The CDR3 is 14 residues long. In nucleotides, the CDR3 is TGTGCCAGCTCACCAACCGCAGGGGATCAGCCCCAGCATTTT. Its translation: CASSPTAGDQPQHF.

This clone was recorded once. This sequence joins TRBV5-1 and TRBJ1-3, with D possibly being TRBD1 (6 bases). Germline loops: CDR1 SGHRS, CDR2 YFSETQ. CDR3 length equals 13 residues. Trimming took off 3 bases at V and 3 bases at J, with 7 bases between the two ends. CDR3 sequence: CASSWTVGNTIYF. CDR3 coding DNA: TGCGCCAGCAGCTGGACAGTTGGAAACACCATATATTTT. Together with reference TRBV5-1 and TRBJ1-3, the CDR3 gives the full variable domain: KAGVTQTPRYLIKTRGQQVTLSCSPISGHRSVSWYQQTPGQGLQFLFEYFSETQRNKGNFPGRFSGRQFSNSRSEMNVSTLELGDSALYLCASSWTVGNTIYFGEGSWLTVV.

V and J are TRBV6-9 and TRBJ2-4, with 7 bases aligning to TRBD2. CDR3 length: 17 residues. After removal of 7 bases from V and 2 bases from J, the junction contained 14 bases not matched to a gene. In germline, CDR1 is MNHGY, CDR2 SVAAGI. The CDR3 sequence: CASITPGGRPSKNIQYF. The CDR3 bases are TGTGCCAGCATCACTCCCGGGGGGAGGCCTTCCAAAAACATTCAGTACTTC.

This clone occurred once. CDR3 protein: CASSQDLAGANEQYF. The CDR3 DNA reads TGTGCCAGCAGCCAAGATCTAGCGGGAGCGAACGAGCAGTACTTC. This chain uses TRBV14 with TRBJ2-7, with 10 bases aligning to TRBD2. V shed 0 bases, J shed 5 bases, and the junction held 4 bases outside the gene matches. There are 15 residues in the CDR3. Germline CDR1 SGHDN, CDR2 FVKESK.